Following are 23 T cell receptor beta chains from one sample sequenced in a study of identical twins. TCRdb redid the calling of the 5' RACE reads with MiXCR, one entry per CDR3 protein. The sample yields 500,000 to 550,000 distinct CDR3 sequences, 20% to 25% seen once. The data were also submitted as part of a second study, on yellow fever vaccine responses in identical twins.

The sample comprised CD4+ T cells sorted from blood. Receptors were obtained from a woman between 18 and 29 years old in good health.

Only a few counts were recorded for this clonotype. V gene TRBV5-1 combines with J gene TRBJ1-4; no firm D call. This CDR3 has 14 residues. Trimming cost V 0 bases and J 6 bases, with 9 bases left between them. Germline V gives CDR1 SGHRS, CDR2 YFSETQ. CDR3 nucleotide sequence: TGCGCCAGCAGCTTGGGTCCAGAAGATGAAAAACTGTTTTTT. Translation: CASSLGPEDEKLFF.

Only a few counts were recorded for this clonotype. The chain carries TRBV20-1 and TRBJ2-3; D may be TRBD1 or TRBD2 (6 bases each). The CDR3 is made up of 14 amino acids. Between the trimmed V and J ends, which lost 6 bases and 2 bases, there was a span of 15 bases. The germline V gene encodes CDR1 DFQATT and CDR2 SNEGSKA (reference sequence). The CDR3 loop reads CSASKGGLTDTQYF. The CDR3 DNA follows: TGCAGTGCCTCAAAAGGGGGGCTCACAGATACGCAGTATTTT.

The table lists this clonotype with a few counts. The CDR3: CASSPDAREKLFF. Written as DNA, the CDR3 is TGTGCCAGCAGCCCGGACGCGCGGGAAAAACTGTTTTTT. This chain links TRBV9 with TRBJ1-4; D gene unclear. The V gene lost 4 bases and the J gene lost 8 bases, with 12 bases spanning the gap. The CDR3 loop spans 13 amino acids. Germline V gene sequence: CDR1 SGDLS, CDR2 YYNGEE. The full variable domain, its missing parts supplied by reference TRBV9 and TRBJ1-4, is DSGVTQTPKHLITATGQRVTLRCSPRSGDLSVYWYQQSLDQGLQFLIQYYNGEERAKGNILERFSAQQFPDLHSELNLSSLELGDSALYFCASSPDAREKLFFGSGTQLSVL.

This clonotype appeared many times. The germline gene is not matched at one end of the junction; a read error may be the cause. The CDR3 here is CASDNRGNTIYF. CDR3 nucleotides: TGTGCCAGCGATAACCGGGGAAATACCATATATTTT. The chain links TRBV12-3 or TRBV12-4 to TRBJ1-3; D uncertain. CDR3 length: 12 amino acids.

There are a few counts of this clonotype. The chain has TRBV5-6 and TRBJ1-2; no reliable D call. The CDR3 contains 13 residues. CDR1 is SGHDT, CDR2 YYEEEE, per germline. V lost 2 bases, J lost 7 bases, and 12 bases lay in between. Here the CDR3 reads CASSFALASGYTF. The DNA of the CDR3 is TGTGCCAGCAGCTTTGCCCTGGCTAGTGGCTACACCTTC.

The J gene is TRBJ2-7, the V gene TRBV11-2; maybe TRBD1 (5 bases). The CDR3 is made up of 13 amino acids. The germline V and J ends were trimmed by 0 bases and 6 bases, with 9 bases remaining between them. The V gene's germline CDR1 is SGHAT and CDR2 FQNNGV. In nucleotides, the CDR3 is TGTGCCAGCAGCTTAGATCAGGGTTCCGAGCAGTACGTC. Its translation: CASSLDQGSEQYV.

This rearrangement joins TRBV29-1 to TRBJ2-7, with unresolved D. CDR3 length: 11 amino acids. Germline V gene sequence: CDR1 SQVTM, CDR2 ANQGSEA. Trimming shortened V by 6 bases and J by 1 base, and 7 bases separated the two germline ends. CDR3 sequence reads: CSVSASYEQYF. As DNA, the CDR3 is TGCAGCGTATCTGCATCCTACGAGCAGTACTTC.

This clonotype appeared a few times. The CDR3 bases are TGTGCCAGCAGCTTTCAGGGGGCGGAGGGCTACACCTTC. It is translated as CASSFQGAEGYTF. The chain employs TRBV5-4 and TRBJ1-2; 8 bases map to TRBD1. The ends lost 2 bases at V and 8 bases at J; junction bases unmatched: 5. Looked up from germline, CDR1 is SGHNT and CDR2 is YYREEE (reference sequence). CDR3 length equals 13 residues.

The V and J genes are TRBV4-1 and TRBJ1-1; D is uncertain. V lost 1 base and J 1 base, leaving 7 bases between the germline ends. The CDR3 has 14 residues. Germline loops: CDR1 MGHRA, CDR2 YSYEKL. CDR3 sequence reads: CASSQASRNTEAFF. In DNA form, the CDR3 reads TGCGCCAGCAGCCAAGCAAGCAGGAACACTGAAGCTTTCTTT.

The rearrangement uses TRBV11-1 and TRBJ2-1, with TRBD2 matching 12 bases. From germline, CDR1 is SGHAT and CDR2 FQDESV (reference sequence). J gave up 0 bases and V 3 bases, and 15 bases lay outside the gene matches. This CDR3 has 21 amino acids. The CDR3 DNA follows: TGTGCCAGCAGCTTGCCTTACGAGAGGACTAGCGGGACCTACTCCTACAATGAGCAGTTCTTC. This gives the protein CASSLPYERTSGTYSYNEQFF.

CDR3 coding DNA: TGTGCCAGCAGCTTCGACAGGGCCAATGAAGCTTTCTTT. This translates into CASSFDRANEAFF. The chain carries TRBV5-5 and TRBJ1-1; the match to TRBD1 covers 7 bases. With V trimmed by 2 bases and J by 7 bases, 5 bases remained unmatched. CDR3 size: 13 residues. Germline assignment: CDR1 SGHKS and CDR2 YYEKEE (reference sequence).

The rearrangement joins TRBV5-1 to TRBJ2-3, with 7 bases that match TRBD2. The CDR3 runs to 15 residues. The V gene end was trimmed by 0 bases and the J gene end by 3 bases; junction bases not matched to a gene: 4. Looked up from germline, CDR1 is SGHRS and CDR2 is YFSETQ. The CDR3 coding sequence is TGCGCCAGCAGCTTGGGTGACGGGAGGACAGATACGCAGTATTTT. This gives the protein CASSLGDGRTDTQYF.

A few counts support this clonotype. One end of the junction is discordant with germline, which a read error may explain. The chain uses TRBV5-1 and TRBJ2-1; D may be TRBD1 (5 bases). The germline V gene has CDR1 SGHRS and CDR2 YFSETQ. CDR3 length: 13 residues. The CDR3: CASSPDGAPPGLF. The CDR3 coding sequence is TGCGCCAGCAGTCCCGATGGGGCCCCTCCTGGGCTCTTC.

The chain links TRBV5-1 to TRBJ2-2; D gene unclear. CDR3 size: 10 residues. Germline V gene lookup returns CDR1 SGHRS and CDR2 YFSETQ. V gave up 6 bases and J gave up 7 bases, with 4 bases separating them. The chain's CDR3 is CASIGGELFF. In nucleotides, the CDR3 is TGCGCCAGCATCGGCGGGGAGCTGTTTTTT.

This clonotype was detected a few times. The genes are TRBV12-3 or TRBV12-4 and TRBJ2-7; the match to TRBD1 covers 10 bases. With 2 bases clipped from V and 4 bases from J, the junction kept 5 bases outside the gene matches. The length of the CDR3 is 15 residues. The CDR3 DNA reads TGTGCCAGCAGTTTATCGGGACAGGGGTGGTACGAGCAGTACGTC. Amino acid sequence: CASSLSGQGWYEQYV.

This clonotype was found a few times. CDR3 region: CASSESTSGIRAGTQYF. The CDR3, as DNA: TGCGCCAGCAGCGAATCTACTAGCGGGATCCGGGCTGGTACCCAGTACTTC. V and J are TRBV5-1 and TRBJ2-5, with TRBD2 identical over 10 bases. CDR3 length equals 17 residues. In germline, CDR1 is SGHRS, CDR2 YFSETQ. V lost 4 bases and J lost 8; bases outside the gene matches: 17.

V gene TRBV7-2 combines with J gene TRBJ2-7; TRBD2 aligns across 8 bases. V dropped 3 bases and J dropped 0; count of bases not matched to a gene: 4. Germline V gives CDR1 SGHTA, CDR2 FQGNSA. The CDR3 covers 15 residues. The DNA of the CDR3 is TGTGCCAGCAGCTTTGGCGGGGGGAGCTCCTACGAGCAGTACTTC. It encodes CASSFGGGSSYEQYF.

This clonotype appeared a few times. The rearrangement uses TRBV4-2 and TRBJ1-1; D might be TRBD1 (5 bases). V gave up 4 bases and J gave up 3 bases, with 12 bases separating them. This CDR3 has 14 amino acids. CDR1 LGHNA and CDR2 YNFKEQ come from the germline V gene. This CDR3 is CASSPPQGDTEAFF. CDR3 DNA: TGTGCCAGCAGCCCCCCCCAGGGAGACACTGAAGCTTTCTTT.

This clonotype has just a few counts. The chain joins TRBV28 to TRBJ2-7, with 9 bases lining up with TRBD2. In germline, CDR1 is MDHEN, CDR2 SYDVKM. J lost 4 bases, V lost 2 bases, and 6 bases had no gene match. CDR3 length equals 15 residues. The CDR3 reads CASSLQSSGIYEQYF. The CDR3 region has the DNA TGTGCCAGCAGTTTACAATCTAGCGGGATTTACGAGCAGTACTTC.

This clonotype was recorded a few times. V is TRBV10-3 and J is TRBJ2-3; D may be TRBD1 (5 bases). Trimming left V 0 bases short and J 6 bases short, with 16 bases between. Germline V gives CDR1 ENHRY, CDR2 SYGVKD. The CDR3 runs to 16 residues. The CDR3 spells CAISESNPGISDTQYF. The CDR3, as DNA: TGTGCCATCAGTGAGTCAAATCCAGGGATAAGTGATACGCAGTATTTT.

The CDR3 is CASSHGTGIQWEQFF. DNA for the CDR3: TGTGCCAGCAGCCACGGGACAGGTATACAATGGGAGCAGTTCTTC. The chain joins TRBV7-9 to TRBJ2-1; 8 bases are a match to TRBD1. Trimming cost V 5 bases and J 10 bases; bases outside gene matches: 13. From germline, CDR1 is SEHNR and CDR2 FQNEAQ (reference sequence). The CDR3 runs to 15 residues. Combining the CDR3 with reference TRBV7-9 and TRBJ2-1 gives the whole variable domain DTGVSQNPRHKITKRGQNVTFRCDPISEHNRLYWYRQTLGQGPEFLTYFQNEAQLEKSRLLSDRFSAERPKGSFSTLEIQRTEQGDSAMYLCASSHGTGIQWEQFFGPGTRLTVL.

This clonotype was seen a handful of times. The genes are TRBV24-1 and TRBJ2-2; D is uncertain. Trimming shortened V by 4 bases and J by 0 bases, and 23 bases separated the two germline ends. Germline CDR1 is KGHDR and CDR2 is SFDVKD. CDR3 length equals 20 residues. The CDR3, as DNA: TGTGCCACCAGTGACCAAATCGTACGAGGAAGGGCCTCGAACACCGGGGAGCTGTTTTTT. It translates to CATSDQIVRGRASNTGELFF.

V usage is TRBV12-5 and J usage is TRBJ2-3, with 10 positions matching TRBD1. The length of the CDR3 is 14 residues. With 5 bases clipped from V and 6 bases from J, the junction kept 5 bases outside the gene matches. Germline CDR1 is LGHNT and CDR2 is FRNRAP. The CDR3 loop reads CASGPGQGWDTQYF. In nucleotides, the CDR3 is TGTGCTAGTGGTCCGGGACAGGGGTGGGATACGCAGTATTTT.